The present T cell receptor (beta chain) was sequenced within a study of identifying expanded T cells in peripheral blood. Whole-study results and caveats: Roughly two-week clone count variance significantly increased as total template count grew.

The method was immunoSEQ multiplex PCR; TCRdb's version includes in-frame clones alone and lacks a portion of them. This table has about 130,000 clones, 86% appearing once. As to this clone: Its specificity is unknown.

V trimming: 2 bases; J trimming: 8 bases; junction bases outside the gene matches: 15. CDR1 SGHDN and CDR2 FVKESK come from the germline V gene. The CDR3 spans 17 residues. The clonotype originates from a person aged 18 to 75 in good health. The V call is TRBV14, the J call TRBJ2-1; 7 bases fit TRBD2. Sequencing was performed on blood. The CDR3 sequence: CASSQYSRGGLADEQFF. The CDR3 DNA reads as TGTGCCAGCAGCCAATATTCCCGGGGCGGCCTAGCGGATGAGCAGTTCTTC.